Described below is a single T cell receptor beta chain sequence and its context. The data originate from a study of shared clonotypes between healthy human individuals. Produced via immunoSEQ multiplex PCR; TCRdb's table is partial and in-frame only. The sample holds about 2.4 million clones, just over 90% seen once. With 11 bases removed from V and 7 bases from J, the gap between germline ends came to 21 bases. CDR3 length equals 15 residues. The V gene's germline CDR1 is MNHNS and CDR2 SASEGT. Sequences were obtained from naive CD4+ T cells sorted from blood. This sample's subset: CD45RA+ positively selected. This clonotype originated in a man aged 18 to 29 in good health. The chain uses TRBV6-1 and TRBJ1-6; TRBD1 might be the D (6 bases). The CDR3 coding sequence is TGTGCCGTGGGGCTAGGTGGACAGAAGAATTCACCCCTCCACTTT. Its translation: CAVGLGGQKNSPLHF.